This TCR beta chain was captured by sequencing in a study of regulatory T cells in long-lasting Graves disease. Time point specified: newly diagnosed GD, antithyroid drugs for less than 3 months. From RNA extracted from PBMCs, the TCR library was made. As a group, patients came from one endocrinology department in Xi'an, China. Arm-PCR of CDR3 regions and iRepertoire HTBI primers were used to build TCR beta libraries. In TCRdb, the multiplex PCR reads were re-called with MiXCR into one record per CDR3 protein. The sample carries about 540,000 distinct CDR3 sequences, roughly 13% recorded once. The same data also went into a second study, on T cells in Graves' hyperthyroidism and ophthalmopathy. From that study: The study enrolled patients aged 18 to 65 with newly diagnosed hyperthyroidism of under 2 months' duration.

The sample in question was peripheral blood mononuclear cells (PBMCs), obtained at new diagnosis, from a patient treated with antithyroid drugs. This receptor was obtained from a man aged 30 to 39 with Graves disease.

The CDR3 DNA is TGTGCCAGCAGCCAAGATCTCCAGGCTGGAATCTCCATATATTTT. Amino acid sequence: CASSQDLQAGISIYF. The chain is built from TRBV3-1 and TRBJ1-3; D unresolved. V was trimmed by 0 bases and J by 11 bases, leaving 17 bases between them. Germline loops: CDR1 LGHDT, CDR2 YNNKEL (reference sequence). This CDR3 contains 15 residues.